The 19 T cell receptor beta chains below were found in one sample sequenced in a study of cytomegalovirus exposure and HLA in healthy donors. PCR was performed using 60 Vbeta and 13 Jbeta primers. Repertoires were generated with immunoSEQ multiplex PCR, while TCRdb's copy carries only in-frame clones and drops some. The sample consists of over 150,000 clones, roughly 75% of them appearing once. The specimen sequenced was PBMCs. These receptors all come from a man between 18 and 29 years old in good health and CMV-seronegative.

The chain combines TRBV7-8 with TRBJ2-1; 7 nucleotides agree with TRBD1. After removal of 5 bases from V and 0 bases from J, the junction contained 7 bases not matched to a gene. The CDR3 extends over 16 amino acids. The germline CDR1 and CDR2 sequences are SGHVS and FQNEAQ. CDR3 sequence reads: CASSAHRGPSYNEQFF. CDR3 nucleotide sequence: TGTGCCAGCAGCGCCCACAGGGGACCCTCCTACAATGAGCAGTTCTTC.

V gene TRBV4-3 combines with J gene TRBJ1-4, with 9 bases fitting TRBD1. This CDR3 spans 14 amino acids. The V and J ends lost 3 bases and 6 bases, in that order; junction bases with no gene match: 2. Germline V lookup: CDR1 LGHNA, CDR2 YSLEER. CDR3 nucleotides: TGCGCCAGCAGCCAGGGACAGGGATATGAAAAACTGTTTTTT. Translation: CASSQGQGYEKLFF.

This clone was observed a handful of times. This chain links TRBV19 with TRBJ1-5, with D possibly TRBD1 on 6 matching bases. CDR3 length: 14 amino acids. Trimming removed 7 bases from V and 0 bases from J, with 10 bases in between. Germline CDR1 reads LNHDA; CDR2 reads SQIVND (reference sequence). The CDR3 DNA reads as TGTGCCAGTACATGGGGACATAGCAATCAGCCCCAGCATTTT. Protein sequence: CASTWGHSNQPQHF.

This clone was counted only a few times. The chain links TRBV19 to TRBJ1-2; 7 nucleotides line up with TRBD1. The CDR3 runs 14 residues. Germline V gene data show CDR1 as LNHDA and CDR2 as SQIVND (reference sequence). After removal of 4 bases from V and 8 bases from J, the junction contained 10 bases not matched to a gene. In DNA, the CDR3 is TGTGCCAGTAGTAGCCGCCGGGACAGCGACGGCTACACCTTC. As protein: CASSSRRDSDGYTF. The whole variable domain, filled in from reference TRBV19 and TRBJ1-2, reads DGGITQSPKYLFRKEGQNVTLSCEQNLNHDAMYWYRQDPGQGLRLIYYSQIVNDFQKGDIAEGYSVSREKKESFPLTVTSAQKNPTAFYLCASSSRRDSDGYTFGSGTRLTVV.

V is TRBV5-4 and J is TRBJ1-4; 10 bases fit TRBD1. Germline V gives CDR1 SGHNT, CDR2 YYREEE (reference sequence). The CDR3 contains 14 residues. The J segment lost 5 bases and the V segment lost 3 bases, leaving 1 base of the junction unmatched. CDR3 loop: CASSSDRGNEKLFF. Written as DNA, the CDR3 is TGTGCCAGCAGCTCGGACAGGGGGAATGAAAAACTGTTTTTT.

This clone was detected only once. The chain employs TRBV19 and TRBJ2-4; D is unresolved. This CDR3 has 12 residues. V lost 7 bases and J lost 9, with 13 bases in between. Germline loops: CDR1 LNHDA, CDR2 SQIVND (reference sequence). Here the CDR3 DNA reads TGTGCCAGTAACCAAGCAGGTAGCATTCAGTACTTC. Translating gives CASNQAGSIQYF.

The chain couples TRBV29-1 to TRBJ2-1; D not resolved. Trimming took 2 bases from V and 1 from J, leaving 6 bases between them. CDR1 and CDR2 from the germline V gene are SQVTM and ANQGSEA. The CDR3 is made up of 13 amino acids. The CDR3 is CSVESRSYNEQFF. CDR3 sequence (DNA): TGCAGCGTTGAATCTAGATCCTACAATGAGCAGTTCTTC.

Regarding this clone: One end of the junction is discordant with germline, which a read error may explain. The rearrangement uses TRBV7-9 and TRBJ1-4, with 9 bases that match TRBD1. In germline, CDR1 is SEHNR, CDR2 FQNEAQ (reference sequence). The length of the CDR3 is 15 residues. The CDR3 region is CSSSLDRGSRTKLFF. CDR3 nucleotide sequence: TGTTCCAGCAGCTTAGACAGGGGGTCGAGAACAAAACTGTTTTTT.

CDR3 DNA sequence: TGTGCCAGCAGACCGGGACAGGTCCTCGTACTCTACGAGCAGTACTTC. Translated: CASRPGQVLVLYEQYF. The rearrangement uses TRBV2 and TRBJ2-7; TRBD1 matches 8 bases. The CDR3 extends over 16 amino acids. The germline CDR1 and CDR2 sequences are SNHLY and FYNNEI. V was pared by 6 bases and J by 3 bases, with 13 bases of the junction left unmatched.

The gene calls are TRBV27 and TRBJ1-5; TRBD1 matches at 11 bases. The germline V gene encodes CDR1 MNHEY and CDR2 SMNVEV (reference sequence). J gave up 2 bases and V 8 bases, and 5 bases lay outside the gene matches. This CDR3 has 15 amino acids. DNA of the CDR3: TGTGCCAGCCCGGGGACAGGGGGGGGCAATCAGCCCCAGCATTTT. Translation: CASPGTGGGNQPQHF.

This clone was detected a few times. CDR3 sequence: CAIRSVLGNTIYF. CDR3 bases: TGTGCCATCAGGAGCGTGCTGGGAAACACCATATATTTT. V usage is TRBV10-3 and J usage is TRBJ1-3; unclear D gene. CDR1 ENHRY and CDR2 SYGVKD come from the germline V gene. The CDR3 runs 13 residues. V was cut by 6 bases and J by 4 bases, with 10 bases left in between.

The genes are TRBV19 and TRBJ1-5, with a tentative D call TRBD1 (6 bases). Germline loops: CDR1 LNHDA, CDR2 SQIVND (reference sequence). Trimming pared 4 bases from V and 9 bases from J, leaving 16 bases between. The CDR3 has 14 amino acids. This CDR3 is CASSTHLQGAPQHF. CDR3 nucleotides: TGTGCCAGTAGTACCCATCTACAGGGCGCGCCCCAGCATTTT.

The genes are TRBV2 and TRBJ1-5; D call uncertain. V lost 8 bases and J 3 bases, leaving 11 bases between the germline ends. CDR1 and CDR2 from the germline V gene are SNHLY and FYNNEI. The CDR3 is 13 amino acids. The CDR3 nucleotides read TGTGCCAGCTGTTGGGAGGACAATCAGCCCCAGCATTTT. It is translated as CASCWEDNQPQHF.

The CDR3 sequence is CASSQDPTGFSGGELFF. The CDR3 DNA sequence: TGCGCCAGCAGCCAAGATCCGACAGGGTTCTCGGGCGGGGAGCTGTTTTTT. The chain links TRBV4-3 to TRBJ2-2; 7 bases are shared with TRBD1. V lost 0 bases, J lost 7 bases, and 11 bases stayed unmatched. The V gene's germline CDR1 is LGHNA and CDR2 YSLEER. The CDR3 totals 17 residues.

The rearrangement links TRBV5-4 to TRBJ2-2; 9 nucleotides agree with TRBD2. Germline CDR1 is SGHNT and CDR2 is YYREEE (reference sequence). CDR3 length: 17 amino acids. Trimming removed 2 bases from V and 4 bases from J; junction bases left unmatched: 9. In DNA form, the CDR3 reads TGTGCCAGCAGCTTCAGTAGCGGGAGAACCGGCACCGGGGAGCTGTTTTTT. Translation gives CASSFSSGRTGTGELFF.

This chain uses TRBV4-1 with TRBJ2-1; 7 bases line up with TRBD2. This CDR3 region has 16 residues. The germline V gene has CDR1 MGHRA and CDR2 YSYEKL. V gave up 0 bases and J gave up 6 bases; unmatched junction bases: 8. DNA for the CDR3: TGCGCCAGCAGCCAAGAGGAAGGGAGCGGGGCCAATGAGCAGTTCTTC. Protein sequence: CASSQEEGSGANEQFF.

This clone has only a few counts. CDR3 nucleotide sequence: TGTGCCAGCAACCCGGGACAGGGCCGCCGGGGCTATGGCTACACCTTC. Translated, it gives CASNPGQGRRGYGYTF. The chain links TRBV6-6 to TRBJ1-2; 9 bases match TRBD1. From germline, CDR1 is MNHNY and CDR2 SVGAGI (reference sequence). V was clipped by 7 bases and J by 4 bases; unmatched bases: 13. The CDR3 contains 16 residues.

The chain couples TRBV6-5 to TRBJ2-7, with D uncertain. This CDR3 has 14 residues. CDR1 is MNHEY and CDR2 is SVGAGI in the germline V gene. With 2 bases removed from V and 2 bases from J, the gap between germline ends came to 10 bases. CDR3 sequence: CASSYGRPPYEQYF. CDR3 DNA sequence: TGTGCCAGCAGTTACGGCAGGCCACCCTACGAGCAGTACTTC.

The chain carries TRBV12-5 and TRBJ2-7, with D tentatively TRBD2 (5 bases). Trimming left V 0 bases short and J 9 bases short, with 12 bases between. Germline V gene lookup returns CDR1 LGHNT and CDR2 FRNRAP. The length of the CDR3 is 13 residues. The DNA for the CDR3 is TGTGCTAGTGGTTTGGTCTCGCGAGGGAGGCAGTACTTC. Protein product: CASGLVSRGRQYF.